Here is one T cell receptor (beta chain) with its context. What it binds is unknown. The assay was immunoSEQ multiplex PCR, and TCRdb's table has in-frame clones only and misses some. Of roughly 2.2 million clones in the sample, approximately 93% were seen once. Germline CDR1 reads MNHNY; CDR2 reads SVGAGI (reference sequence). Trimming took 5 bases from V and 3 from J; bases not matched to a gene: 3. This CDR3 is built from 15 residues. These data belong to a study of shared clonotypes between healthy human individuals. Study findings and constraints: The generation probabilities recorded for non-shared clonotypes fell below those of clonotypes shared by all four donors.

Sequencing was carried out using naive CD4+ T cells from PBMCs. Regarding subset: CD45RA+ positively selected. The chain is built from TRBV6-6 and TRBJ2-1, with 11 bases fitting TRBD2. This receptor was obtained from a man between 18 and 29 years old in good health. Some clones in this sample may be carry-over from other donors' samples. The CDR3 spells CASSLTSGSYNEQFF. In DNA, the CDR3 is TGTGCCAGCAGTCTAACTAGCGGGAGCTACAATGAGCAGTTCTTC.